The 24 T cell receptor beta chains reported below all come from one sample, sequenced in a study of blood T cell repertoires in COVID-19. TCRdb's table, derived via immunoSEQ multiplex PCR, lists solely in-frame clones and lacks some. The data show roughly 670,000 clones, around 90% seen once. The sequenced sample consisted of peripheral blood. The receptors shown here come from a woman between 18 and 29 years old with acute or convalescent COVID-19.

The CDR3 region is CAISPAGATEAFF. The CDR3 nucleotides are TGTGCCATCAGCCCGGCGGGGGCCACTGAAGCTTTCTTT. The chain uses TRBV10-3 and TRBJ1-1, with D tentatively TRBD1 (6 bases). Trimming stripped 6 bases from V and 4 bases from J, with 12 bases between. The CDR3 sequence is 13 residues long. From germline, CDR1 is ENHRY and CDR2 SYGVKD.

This rearrangement joins TRBV18 to TRBJ1-4, with a tentative D call TRBD1 (6 bases). The CDR3 covers 16 residues. Looked up from germline, CDR1 is KGHSH and CDR2 is LQKENI. V was clipped by 4 bases and J by 3 bases, with 15 bases between them. The CDR3 DNA reads TGTGCCAGCTCACTCCTAATACAGGGCTCTAATGAAAAACTGTTTTTT. It encodes CASSLLIQGSNEKLFF.

The chain carries TRBV27 and TRBJ2-1; 7 bases are a match to TRBD1. The CDR3 runs to 14 residues. With 4 bases clipped from V and 3 bases from J, the junction kept 3 bases outside the gene matches. The V gene's germline CDR1 is MNHEY and CDR2 SMNVEV (reference sequence). The CDR3, as DNA: TGTGCCAGCAGTTCGGACAGGATCTACAATGAGCAGTTCTTC. This encodes CASSSDRIYNEQFF.

The V call is TRBV27, the J call TRBJ2-1, with TRBD2 identical over 10 bases. This CDR3 is 15 amino acids long. The V and J ends lost 6 bases and 6 bases, in that order; junction bases with no gene match: 8. CDR1 is MNHEY, CDR2 SMNVEV, per germline (reference sequence). The CDR3 reads CASSPGTSDVNEQFF. CDR3 sequence (DNA): TGTGCCAGCAGCCCCGGGACTAGCGATGTCAATGAGCAGTTCTTC.

The CDR3, as DNA: TGTGCCAGCAGCCGGTTGAGGGGGCAAGGAACTGAAGCTTTCTTT. Protein: CASSRLRGQGTEAFF. The chain uses TRBV11-1 and TRBJ1-1; 7 bases map to TRBD1. After removal of 5 bases from V and 5 bases from J, the junction contained 11 bases not matched to a gene. Germline CDR1 and CDR2: SGHAT and FQDESV (reference sequence). The CDR3 contains 15 residues.

V gene TRBV7-2 combines with J gene TRBJ1-1, with D possibly TRBD1 on 6 matching bases. The CDR3 sequence is 17 residues long. V gave up 1 base and J gave up 1 base, with 16 bases separating them. Germline lookup yields CDR1 SGHTA and CDR2 FQGNSA. The CDR3 loop reads CASSLVGPGEWNTEAFF. CDR3 in DNA: TGTGCCAGCAGCTTAGTTGGGCCAGGGGAGTGGAACACTGAAGCTTTCTTT.

This chain connects TRBV7-9 to TRBJ1-1; 9 bases are a match to TRBD1. Per the germline V gene, CDR1 is SEHNR and CDR2 is FQNEAQ (reference sequence). V shed 5 bases, J shed 2 bases, and the junction held 6 bases outside the gene matches. The CDR3 sequence is 15 residues long. CDR3 DNA sequence: TGTGCCAGCAGCCCCGGGACAGGGTCAAACACTGAAGCTTTCTTT. It is translated as CASSPGTGSNTEAFF.

This chain connects TRBV19 to TRBJ1-2; 11 bases are shared with TRBD1. This CDR3 contains 15 residues. Germline V gene lookup returns CDR1 LNHDA and CDR2 SQIVND (reference sequence). With 6 bases clipped from V and 4 bases from J, the junction kept 7 bases outside the gene matches. CDR3: CASRNTGTGGYGYTF. The CDR3 nucleotides are TGTGCCAGTAGAAACACCGGGACAGGGGGCTATGGCTACACCTTC.

The rearrangement links TRBV7-2 to TRBJ1-2, with a possible D match to TRBD1 (6 bases). Germline V lookup: CDR1 SGHTA, CDR2 FQGNSA. V was trimmed by 5 bases and J by 3 bases, leaving 16 bases between them. The CDR3 runs to 15 residues. The CDR3 DNA reads TGTGCCAGCAGCCCGGGTGGGAGGGGGGACTATGGCTACACCTTC. Its protein is CASSPGGRGDYGYTF.

The count of this clone is one. This chain links TRBV7-9 with TRBJ1-1; no firm D call. The CDR3 extends over 15 amino acids. Trimming removed 1 base from V and 10 bases from J, with 19 bases in between. CDR1 is SEHNR, CDR2 FQNEAQ, per germline (reference sequence). This CDR3 reads CASSLGLSAREGAFF. CDR3 sequence (DNA): TGTGCCAGCAGCTTAGGGTTGTCAGCCCGAGAGGGAGCTTTCTTT.

The gene calls are TRBV4-1 and TRBJ1-2, with 7 positions matching TRBD1. V shed 0 bases, J shed 2 bases, and the junction held 3 bases outside the gene matches. The CDR3 contains 15 residues. Per germline, CDR1 MGHRA and CDR2 YSYEKL. The CDR3 nucleotides are TGCGCCAGCAGCCAAGATACAGGGGACAACTATGGCTACACCTTC. Protein product: CASSQDTGDNYGYTF.

The J gene is TRBJ2-4, the V gene TRBV7-2; 8 bases are a match to TRBD2. V shed 3 bases, J shed 2 bases, and the junction held 3 bases outside the gene matches. Germline loops: CDR1 SGHTA, CDR2 FQGNSA. CDR3 length equals 15 residues. Written as DNA, the CDR3 is TGTGCCAGCAGCTTCGTAGCGGGATCCAAAAACATTCAGTACTTC. Protein sequence: CASSFVAGSKNIQYF.

This clone appeared a single time. The rearrangement links TRBV19 to TRBJ2-7, with 9 bases matching TRBD1. The germline V gene encodes CDR1 LNHDA and CDR2 SQIVND (reference sequence). The length of the CDR3 is 16 residues. The V and J ends lost 1 base and 4 bases, in that order; junction bases with no gene match: 8. This CDR3 is CASSIGPQGAAYEQYF. As DNA, the CDR3 is TGTGCCAGTAGTATAGGGCCACAGGGGGCCGCATACGAGCAGTACTTC.

The chain links TRBV24-1 to TRBJ2-2, with 11 positions matching TRBD2. Germline values: CDR1 KGHDR, CDR2 SFDVKD. The CDR3 has 16 amino acids. The ends lost 9 bases at V and 0 bases at J; junction bases unmatched: 5. CDR3 nucleotide sequence: TGTGCCACCGGGCTAGCGGGGGGCGCGAACACCGGGGAGCTGTTTTTT. This translates into CATGLAGGANTGELFF.

The chain carries TRBV7-9 and TRBJ2-1; tentative D call: TRBD1 (6 bases). Trimming pared 5 bases from V and 7 bases from J, leaving 12 bases between. CDR1 is SEHNR, CDR2 FQNEAQ, per germline (reference sequence). This CDR3 is built from 13 residues. CDR3 DNA sequence: TGTGCCAGCAGCCCTCCAACAGGGAATGAGCAGTTCTTC. Translation: CASSPPTGNEQFF.

CDR3 protein: CASTQGSGNSPLHF. DNA of the CDR3: TGTGCCAGCACACAGGGATCCGGGAATTCACCCCTCCACTTT. The gene calls are TRBV9 and TRBJ1-6; tentatively, D is TRBD1 (6 bases). V was cut by 6 bases and J by 7 bases, with 14 bases left in between. CDR1 SGDLS and CDR2 YYNGEE come from the germline V gene. The CDR3 runs to 14 residues.

The gene calls are TRBV12-3 or TRBV12-4 and TRBJ2-3; 7 bases are shared with TRBD2. Trimming at V came to 6 bases and at J to 2 bases, leaving 2 bases not matched to a gene. The CDR3 loop spans 13 amino acids. The CDR3 DNA sequence: TGTGCCAGCAGGCGGGGGTCCACAGATACGCAGTATTTT. Translated: CASRRGSTDTQYF.

The rearrangement links TRBV24-1 to TRBJ1-5, with 7 bases lining up with TRBD1. The germline V gene encodes CDR1 KGHDR and CDR2 SFDVKD. The CDR3 runs to 16 residues. V was clipped by 3 bases and J by 4 bases; unmatched bases: 8. The chain's CDR3 is CATSDPDRVRNQPQHF. Written as DNA, the CDR3 is TGTGCCACCAGTGATCCCGACAGGGTAAGGAATCAGCCCCAGCATTTT.

The rearrangement uses TRBV5-6 and TRBJ2-7; D is possibly TRBD1 (6 bases). V lost 1 base, J lost 6 bases, and 8 bases lay in between. The CDR3 has 12 residues. Germline V CDR1 and CDR2: SGHDT, YYEEEE. The CDR3 nucleotides read TGTGCCAGCAGCTTGTACAGGGCCGAGCAGTACTTC. Protein: CASSLYRAEQYF.

The chain couples TRBV4-2 to TRBJ2-2, with 13 bases that match TRBD2. Germline loops: CDR1 LGHNA, CDR2 YNFKEQ. Trimming at V came to 0 bases and at J to 1 base, leaving 5 bases not matched to a gene. The CDR3 is 19 residues long. Here the CDR3 DNA reads TGTGCCAGCAGCCAAGAGGGACTAGCGGGGTTTTTGAACACCGGGGAGCTGTTTTTT. Translated, it gives CASSQEGLAGFLNTGELFF.

The rearrangement links TRBV6-5 to TRBJ2-7, with D perhaps TRBD1 (5 bases). V gave up 0 bases and J gave up 6 bases, with 18 bases separating them. Per the germline V gene, CDR1 is MNHEY and CDR2 is SVGAGI. CDR3 length: 16 amino acids. The CDR3 coding sequence is TGTGCCAGCAGTTACTCGAAGATCAGGGAATCGTCCGAGCAGTACTTC. It codes for CASSYSKIRESSEQYF.

This clone was counted once. The chain combines TRBV6-5 with TRBJ1-6, with D tentatively TRBD1 (5 bases). In germline, CDR1 is MNHEY, CDR2 SVGAGI. Trimming stripped 2 bases from V and 4 bases from J, with 9 bases between. The CDR3 is made up of 15 amino acids. For the CDR3, the DNA is TGTGCCAGCAGTTACGACAGTCGTTATAATTCACCCCTCCACTTT. This codes for CASSYDSRYNSPLHF.

The V call is TRBV19, the J call TRBJ1-1; 8 bases line up with TRBD1. The V segment lost 5 bases and the J segment 5 bases; nucleotides outside the gene matches: 7. Germline V CDR1 and CDR2: LNHDA, SQIVND (reference sequence). This CDR3 spans 14 amino acids. The CDR3 nucleotides are TGTGCCAGTAGTGTCCTCCGACAGGGGACTGAAGCTTTCTTT. It yields the protein CASSVLRQGTEAFF. The variable domain in full, completed from reference TRBV19 and TRBJ1-1, reads DGGITQSPKYLFRKEGQNVTLSCEQNLNHDAMYWYRQDPGQGLRLIYYSQIVNDFQKGDIAEGYSVSREKKESFPLTVTSAQKNPTAFYLCASSVLRQGTEAFFGQGTRLTVV.

This clone was seen a few times. The chain combines TRBV10-2 with TRBJ1-1, with D perhaps matching TRBD1 (5 bases). CDR1 and CDR2 (germline): WSHSY, SAAADI. The CDR3 is 16 residues long. Trimming took off 0 bases at V and 3 bases at J, with 14 bases between the two ends. The CDR3 protein is CASSESLEDTDTEAFF. The CDR3 DNA reads as TGCGCCAGCAGTGAGTCGTTAGAGGACACCGACACTGAAGCTTTCTTT.